One and the same sample provided the 21 T cell receptor beta chains below, sequenced in a study of shared clonotypes between healthy human individuals. Profiling relied on immunoSEQ multiplex PCR, and the TCRdb table lists in-frame clones only, not all of them. The table shows 1.4 million to 1.5 million clones, with more than 95% occurring only once. Sequencing was done on a sample of naive CD4+ T cells sorted from blood. Subset indicated: CD45RA+ positively selected. These receptors came from a man younger than 45 in good health.

The CDR3 DNA reads as TGTGCCAGATTAGCGGATCCCTACAATGAGCAGTTCTTC. Amino acids: CARLADPYNEQFF. The chain joins TRBV7-2 to TRBJ2-1; a weak D match, TRBD2 (6 bases). This CDR3 is built from 13 residues. Germline CDR1 SGHTA, CDR2 FQGNSA. V shed 9 bases and J shed 2 bases, with 11 bases lying between them.

The rearrangement joins TRBV5-5 to TRBJ1-2; tentatively, D is TRBD1 (5 bases). Germline V gives CDR1 SGHKS, CDR2 YYEKEE (reference sequence). V was clipped by 5 bases and J by 9 bases, with 23 bases between them. This CDR3 region has 15 residues. The CDR3 sequence is CASSETGTGVFSYTF. For the CDR3, the DNA is TGTGCCAGCAGTGAAACCGGGACGGGTGTTTTTAGCTACACCTTC.

The rearrangement uses TRBV5-4 and TRBJ2-6, with D maybe TRBD2 (5 bases). CDR1 and CDR2 from the germline V gene are SGHNT and YYREEE (reference sequence). V dropped 9 bases and J dropped 0 bases, with 22 bases sitting between them. The CDR3 covers 18 residues. DNA of the CDR3: TGTGCCACCCAACTTGGACTTGCCTTCGGCTCTGGGGCCAACGTCCTGACTTTC. The encoded protein is CATQLGLAFGSGANVLTF.

The chain links TRBV6-5 to TRBJ2-1, with D uncertain. V was trimmed by 2 bases and J by 9 bases, leaving 20 bases between them. Germline V gives CDR1 MNHEY, CDR2 SVGAGI. This CDR3 comprises 16 residues. The CDR3 reads CASSYPLATARGEQFF. The CDR3 DNA sequence: TGTGCCAGCAGTTACCCCCTTGCGACTGCGAGAGGTGAGCAGTTCTTC.

V gene TRBV2 combines with J gene TRBJ2-3; D gene uncertain. The CDR3 extends over 12 amino acids. Germline CDR1 reads SNHLY; CDR2 reads FYNNEI. V lost 8 bases and J 1 base, leaving 7 bases between the germline ends. Written as DNA, the CDR3 is TGTGCCAGCGATGACGGCACAGATACGCAGTATTTT. Its protein is CASDDGTDTQYF. The variable domain in full, completed from reference TRBV2 and TRBJ2-3, reads EPEVTQTPSHQVTQMGQEVILRCVPISNHLYFYWYRQILGQKVEFLVSFYNNEISEKSEIFDDQFSVERPDGSNFTLKIRSTKLEDSAMYFCASDDGTDTQYFGPGTRLTVL.

The chain carries TRBV5-1 and TRBJ2-5; 9 positions agree with TRBD2. The CDR3 runs to 17 residues. With V trimmed by 0 bases and J by 0 bases, 6 bases remained unmatched. Germline values: CDR1 SGHRS, CDR2 YFSETQ. The CDR3 DNA sequence: TGCGCCAGCAGCTTGGGGGCGCTAGCGGGGAACCAAGAGACCCAGTACTTC. It yields the protein CASSLGALAGNQETQYF.

For the CDR3, the DNA is TGTGCCAGCAGTGCTATTTCGGTATTCTCTGGAAACACCATATATTTT. It yields the protein CASSAISVFSGNTIYF. The chain combines TRBV25-1 with TRBJ1-3; no firm D call. Trimming left V 4 bases short and J 0 bases short, with 13 bases between. The CDR3 extends over 16 amino acids. Germline CDR1 reads MGHDK; CDR2 reads SYGVNS.

The gene calls are TRBV7-2 and TRBJ2-2; no firm D call. The CDR3 totals 16 residues. V lost 1 base and J 1 base, leaving 10 bases between the germline ends. Germline lookup yields CDR1 SGHTA and CDR2 FQGNSA. CDR3 sequence (DNA): TGTGCCAGCAGCTTAGTCCCAGACCTGAACACCGGGGAGCTGTTTTTT. Its translation is CASSLVPDLNTGELFF.

This clone was seen only once. The chain couples TRBV7-9 to TRBJ1-1; no clear D gene. This CDR3 contains 14 residues. The germline CDR1 and CDR2 sequences are SEHNR and FQNEAQ (reference sequence). Trimming took 6 bases from V and 0 from J, leaving 11 bases between them. The CDR3 sequence: CASSLTDLNTEAFF. The DNA of the CDR3 is TGTGCCAGCAGTCTTACAGACCTGAACACTGAAGCTTTCTTT.

The CDR3 DNA reads as TGTGCCAGCAGCTTAGCGTTGGCGGGCGAGCGGAGGGCCTACGAGCAGTACTTC. Translating it yields CASSLALAGERRAYEQYF. The rearrangement joins TRBV7-2 to TRBJ2-7, with a weak D call TRBD2 (6 bases). The CDR3 covers 18 residues. CDR1 is SGHTA, CDR2 FQGNSA, per germline. Trimming shortened V by 0 bases and J by 2 bases, and 20 bases separated the two germline ends.

V gene TRBV28 combines with J gene TRBJ2-2; 9 bases match TRBD2. V lost 6 bases, J lost 7 bases, and 9 bases stayed unmatched. The CDR3 is 15 amino acids. From germline, CDR1 is MDHEN and CDR2 SYDVKM. CDR3 sequence reads: CASRIVAGDGGELFF. The CDR3 DNA follows: TGTGCCAGCAGGATAGTAGCGGGAGACGGCGGGGAGCTGTTTTTT.

This clone was recorded only once. This chain uses TRBV29-1 with TRBJ1-2, with 10 positions matching TRBD1. After removal of 3 bases from V and 3 bases from J, the junction contained 16 bases not matched to a gene. Germline V gene data show CDR1 as SQVTM and CDR2 as ANQGSEA. The CDR3 runs 18 residues. The CDR3 region is CSVESFGTGVTLHYGYTF. The CDR3, as DNA: TGCAGCGTTGAGTCCTTTGGGACAGGGGTAACGCTTCACTATGGCTACACCTTC.

The rearrangement uses TRBV28 and TRBJ2-7; D gene uncertain. CDR3 length: 11 residues. The germline CDR1 and CDR2 sequences are MDHEN and SYDVKM. Trimming left V 8 bases short and J 2 bases short, with 7 bases between. CDR3 coding DNA: TGTGCCAGCTCGTATGCCTACGAGCAGTACTTC. Its translation: CASSYAYEQYF.

The J gene is TRBJ1-2, the V gene TRBV28, with TRBD1 identical over 10 bases. V was clipped by 0 bases and J by 4 bases; unmatched bases: 5. The CDR3 is made up of 16 amino acids. Germline V lookup: CDR1 MDHEN, CDR2 SYDVKM. The CDR3 region is CASSLWGQGLSYGYTF. The CDR3, as DNA: TGTGCCAGCAGTTTATGGGGACAGGGGCTTTCCTATGGCTACACCTTC.

This clone has only one observation. CDR3 bases: TGTGCCAGCAGTTTATCCGGACTAGCGGGAGTTCCTGAGCAGTTCTTC. Its protein is CASSLSGLAGVPEQFF. J is TRBJ2-1 and V is TRBV27, with TRBD2 matching over 13 bases. The CDR3 runs 16 residues. Germline V gene data show CDR1 as MNHEY and CDR2 as SMNVEV (reference sequence). With 0 bases clipped from V and 9 bases from J, the junction kept 5 bases outside the gene matches.

V usage is TRBV14 and J usage is TRBJ2-7; weak D call: TRBD1 (6 bases). This CDR3 has 16 amino acids. CDR1 is SGHDN and CDR2 is FVKESK in the germline V gene. The V and J ends lost 0 bases and 6 bases respectively, with 18 bases between them. The CDR3 here is CASSQDKPGQYAEQYF. CDR3 sequence (DNA): TGTGCCAGCAGCCAAGATAAGCCCGGACAGTATGCCGAGCAGTACTTC. The variable domain in full, with the rest retrieved from reference TRBV14 and TRBJ2-7, is EAGVTQFPSHSVIEKGQTVTLRCDPISGHDNLYWYRRVMGKEIKFLLHFVKESKQDESGMPNNRFLAERTGGTYSTLKVQPAELEDSGVYFCASSQDKPGQYAEQYFGPGTRLTVT.

The V gene is TRBV10-1, the J gene TRBJ2-7; D might be TRBD1 (5 bases). In germline, CDR1 is WNHNN, CDR2 SYGVQD (reference sequence). V was trimmed by 7 bases and J by 2 bases, leaving 18 bases between them. The CDR3 is 15 amino acids. The CDR3 loop reads CASILGPALTYEQYF. DNA for the CDR3: TGCGCCAGCATCCTGGGGCCAGCACTCACCTACGAGCAGTACTTC.

This clone has a handful of counts. The gene calls are TRBV7-2 and TRBJ1-1, with no clear D. The CDR3 has 13 amino acids. Germline V gene sequence: CDR1 SGHTA, CDR2 FQGNSA. V was cut by 8 bases and J by 4 bases, with 14 bases left in between. CDR3 coding DNA: TGTGCCAGCTCCAGTAGGGTTGGCACTGAAGCTTTCTTT. Amino acids: CASSSRVGTEAFF.

The chain combines TRBV5-1 with TRBJ2-7; the match to TRBD1 covers 7 bases. The CDR3 contains 14 residues. J gave up 2 bases and V 4 bases, and 6 bases lay outside the gene matches. In germline, CDR1 is SGHRS, CDR2 YFSETQ. The CDR3, as DNA: TGCGCCAGCAGCATGAAGGGACAGACCTACGAGCAGTACTTC. It is translated as CASSMKGQTYEQYF.

This chain links TRBV7-8 with TRBJ2-7; 9 bases map to TRBD2. The V segment lost 7 bases and the J segment 3 bases; nucleotides outside the gene matches: 4. Germline CDR1 and CDR2: SGHVS and FQNEAQ. This CDR3 comprises 13 residues. CDR3 region: CASNIAGDYEQYF. Written as DNA, the CDR3 is TGTGCCAGCAATATAGCGGGGGACTACGAGCAGTACTTC.

The V and J genes are TRBV15 and TRBJ2-1; maybe TRBD2 (6 bases). The CDR3 spans 12 residues. Germline assignment: CDR1 LNHNV and CDR2 YYDKDF (reference sequence). The ends were cut back, 5 bases at V and 13 bases at J, with 15 bases in the middle. The CDR3 nucleotides are TGTGCCACCAGCCGCGGCGGGAACATACAGTTCTTC. It codes for CATSRGGNIQFF.